A single sample is the source of the 28 T cell receptor beta chains below, sequenced in a study of breast tumors, draining lymph nodes, adjacent tissues. Breast cancer patients provided tissue from their axillary draining lymph nodes. A single record per CDR3 protein comes from TCRdb applying MiXCR to the multiplex PCR reads. In the table there are fewer than 90,000 distinct CDR3 sequences, approximately 29% of which are singletons. The sequenced material came from axillary lymph node tissue. Receptors originate from a female donor with breast cancer. Some clones in this sample may be carry-over from other donors' samples.

This clonotype was recorded many times. The chain is built from TRBV4-3 and TRBJ1-6, with D perhaps TRBD1 (5 bases). This CDR3 comprises 16 residues. Between the trimmed V and J ends, which lost 0 bases and 5 bases, there was a span of 11 bases. The germline V gene has CDR1 LGHNA and CDR2 YSLEER. The CDR3 sequence is CASSQDSRVNNSPLHF. CDR3 in DNA: TGCGCCAGCAGCCAAGATTCCAGGGTCAATAATTCACCCCTCCACTTT.

In this sample, this clonotype turned up many times. V usage is TRBV20-1 and J usage is TRBJ2-5; D remains ambiguous. CDR1 is DFQATT and CDR2 is SNEGSKA in the germline V gene (reference sequence). The ends were cut back, 2 bases at V and 0 bases at J, with 4 bases in the middle. This CDR3 is built from 12 residues. CDR3 protein: CSARQNQETQYF. The CDR3 bases are TGCAGTGCTAGACAGAACCAAGAGACCCAGTACTTC.

This clonotype showed up many times. This sequence joins TRBV7-2 and TRBJ2-1; 11 bases map to TRBD1. Trimming at V came to 5 bases and at J to 9 bases, leaving 3 bases not matched to a gene. This CDR3 contains 13 residues. CDR1 is SGHTA and CDR2 is FQGNSA in the germline V gene. The CDR3 DNA follows: TGTGCCAGCAGCCGGGACAGGGGGACTGAGCAGTTCTTC. Protein: CASSRDRGTEQFF.

Ten or more counts support this clonotype. DNA for the CDR3: TGCAGTGCTAGAATCGGTCCAAAGGCCTATGGCTACACCTTC. Translated, it gives CSARIGPKAYGYTF. The chain joins TRBV20-1 to TRBJ1-2; D is unresolved. The V end was cut by 2 bases, the J end by 4 bases, with 14 bases between. The CDR3 totals 14 residues. From germline, CDR1 is DFQATT and CDR2 SNEGSKA (reference sequence).

This clonotype was seen ten or more times. The chain combines TRBV4-1 with TRBJ1-1; TRBD1 might be the D (5 bases). Looked up from germline, CDR1 is MGHRA and CDR2 is YSYEKL. The CDR3 has 15 residues. The ends were cut back, 1 base at V and 2 bases at J, with 11 bases in the middle. CDR3 nucleotides: TGCGCCAGCAGCCAAGCCGCGGGGGGAAACACTGAAGCTTTCTTT. It translates to CASSQAAGGNTEAFF.

As concerns this clonotype: Sequence at one end of the junction differs from germline and may be a read error. This chain links TRBV6-5 with TRBJ2-2, with D possibly matching TRBD2 (5 bases). CDR1 is MNHEY, CDR2 SVGAGI, per germline. The CDR3 length is 15 residues. CDR3 coding DNA: TGTGCCAGCAGTCACTCGATTTCGGGGACCGGGGAGCTGTTTTTT. It specifies CASSHSISGTGELFF.

This clonotype was recorded at least ten times. This may be a read error: a much more frequent sequence differs by one nucleotide. The V call is TRBV20-1, the J call TRBJ2-7; 10 bases align to TRBD1. After removal of 6 bases from V and 6 bases from J, the junction contained 11 bases not matched to a gene. The CDR3 runs to 14 residues. The germline CDR1 and CDR2 sequences are DFQATT and SNEGSKA (reference sequence). The CDR3 is CSARQGAKLSEQYF. The DNA for the CDR3 is TGCAGTGCGAGACAGGGGGCTAAGTTGTCCGAGCAGTACTTC.

Remarks on this clonotype: Likely a read error: the CDR3 ends without its conserved phenylalanine or tryptophan. This chain links TRBV11-2 with TRBJ1-1; D is unresolved. Trimming left V 2 bases short and J 9 bases short, with 10 bases between. Germline V gene sequence: CDR1 SGHAT, CDR2 FQNNGV. The CDR3 contains 12 residues. CDR3 region: CASSLRHSQAFL. As DNA, the CDR3 is TGTGCCAGCAGCTTACGCCACAGCCAAGCTTTCCTT.

The J gene is TRBJ2-5, the V gene TRBV6-5; TRBD2 aligns across 7 bases. Losses at the gene ends were 6 bases for V and 2 bases for J; bases not matched to a gene: 9. The CDR3 totals 15 residues. The germline gives CDR1 MNHEY, CDR2 SVGAGI. CDR3 region: CASRGLVGDQETQYF. The CDR3 coding sequence is TGTGCCAGCAGAGGACTAGTGGGCGATCAAGAGACCCAGTACTTC.

This clonotype was recorded at least ten times. CDR3 nucleotides: TGTGCCAGCAGAAACGTAAGAGGGACAGTAAACTATGGCTACACCTTC. Translation gives CASRNVRGTVNYGYTF. This rearrangement joins TRBV6-5 to TRBJ1-2; 7 bases match TRBD1. V lost 6 bases, J lost 2 bases, and 12 bases stayed unmatched. CDR1 and CDR2 (germline): MNHEY, SVGAGI. CDR3 length equals 16 residues.

This clonotype was detected ten times or more. The chain couples TRBV18 to TRBJ2-7, with TRBD1 matching over 7 bases. With 6 bases clipped from V and 3 bases from J, the junction kept 5 bases outside the gene matches. CDR3 size: 13 residues. CDR1 is KGHSH and CDR2 is LQKENI in the germline V gene. The CDR3 nucleotides read TGTGCCAGCTCTCCTACAGGGGACTACGAGCAGTACTTC. It encodes CASSPTGDYEQYF.

A word on this clonotype: A much larger clone differs from this one at a single base, so this may be a read error. The rearrangement links TRBV6-1 to TRBJ2-7; tentatively, D is TRBD1 (6 bases). Trimming left V 8 bases short and J 2 bases short, with 16 bases between. The CDR3 covers 14 residues. Germline CDR1 and CDR2: MNHNS and SASEGT. The CDR3 here is CASSPTGMPYEQYF. The CDR3 coding sequence is TGTGCCAGCTCCCCCACAGGGATGCCCTACGAGCAGTACTTC.

There are many counts of this clonotype. V gene TRBV5-6 combines with J gene TRBJ2-2, with D unresolved. CDR1 is SGHDT and CDR2 is YYEEEE in the germline V gene. The CDR3 runs 13 residues. The ends were cut back, 2 bases at V and 5 bases at J, with 7 bases in the middle. The CDR3 sequence: CASSFFGTGELFF. The CDR3 region has the DNA TGTGCCAGCAGCTTCTTTGGAACCGGGGAGCTGTTTTTT.

This clonotype was counted many times. The chain employs TRBV7-2 and TRBJ2-3; D might be TRBD1 (7 bases). Germline CDR1 SGHTA, CDR2 FQGNSA. Between the trimmed V and J ends, which lost 5 bases and 2 bases, there was a span of 14 bases. This CDR3 spans 15 amino acids. CDR3 DNA sequence: TGTGCCAGCAGCCTCGGGGGACAGCCCACAGATACGCAGTATTTT. Translated, it gives CASSLGGQPTDTQYF.

This clonotype has ten or more counts. The chain couples TRBV20-1 to TRBJ1-3; 7 bases match TRBD1. This CDR3 contains 13 residues. With V trimmed by 6 bases and J by 4 bases, 6 bases remained unmatched. Germline V gene data show CDR1 as DFQATT and CDR2 as SNEGSKA (reference sequence). CDR3 sequence (DNA): TGCAGTGCACTGACAGGGAGCGGAAACACCATATATTTT. Its translation is CSALTGSGNTIYF.

This clonotype was seen repeatedly, ten times or more. The genes are TRBV6-2 or TRBV6-3 and TRBJ1-2; TRBD1 matches 8 bases. The length of the CDR3 is 14 residues. CDR1 is MNHEY and CDR2 is SVGEGT in the germline V gene. Trimming removed 3 bases from V and 7 bases from J; junction bases left unmatched: 7. The CDR3: CASSYGGQGSGYTF. Here the CDR3 DNA reads TGTGCCAGCAGTTATGGCGGACAGGGTAGTGGCTACACCTTC.

This clonotype was seen many times. The chain recombines TRBV5-5 with TRBJ2-1, with D possibly called TRBD1 or TRBD2 (5 bases each). The CDR3 consists of 15 residues. The V gene lost 4 bases and the J gene lost 8 bases, with 19 bases spanning the gap. Per the germline V gene, CDR1 is SGHKS and CDR2 is YYEKEE (reference sequence). CDR3 residues: CASSTLRGPTDEQFF. DNA of the CDR3: TGTGCCAGCAGCACCTTACGGGGACCTACAGATGAGCAGTTCTTC.

This clonotype has just a few counts. A much more abundant neighbour one base away suggests this may be a read error. The chain joins TRBV11-2 to TRBJ2-1; no reliable D call. CDR3 length: 15 amino acids. Trimming removed 2 bases from V and 2 bases from J, with 10 bases in between. Germline assignment: CDR1 SGHAT and CDR2 FQNNGV. DNA for the CDR3: TGTGCCAGCAGCTTAAGAGATGCGACCTACAATGAGCAGTTCTTC. Translation gives CASSLRDATYNEQFF.

This clonotype was observed many times. The chain has TRBV29-1 and TRBJ1-2, with 8 bases aligning to TRBD1. The germline V gene has CDR1 SQVTM and CDR2 ANQGSEA. The CDR3 length is 13 residues. With V trimmed by 3 bases and J by 7 bases, 7 bases remained unmatched. CDR3 protein: CSVDFRQGSGYTF. CDR3 nucleotide sequence: TGCAGCGTTGACTTCCGACAGGGGTCTGGCTACACCTTC.

This rearrangement joins TRBV12-3 or TRBV12-4 to TRBJ1-2; possibly TRBD1 for D (5 bases). V was pared by 3 bases and J by 7 bases, with 12 bases between. There are 13 residues in the CDR3. The CDR3 DNA reads as TGTGCCAGCAGTTTTCCGAGGGGTGGTGGCTACACCTTC. Translated, it gives CASSFPRGGGYTF.

This clonotype appeared many times. The V gene is TRBV6-1, the J gene TRBJ1-4; 7 bases fit TRBD1. From germline, CDR1 is MNHNS and CDR2 SASEGT. With V trimmed by 4 bases and J by 8 bases, 10 bases remained unmatched. CDR3 size: 15 residues. The CDR3 sequence is CASSGLVGTVEKLFF. CDR3 in DNA: TGTGCCAGCAGTGGATTAGTCGGGACAGTCGAAAAACTGTTTTTT.

This clonotype has at least ten counts. The genes are TRBV2 and TRBJ2-2; D is undetermined. Germline CDR1 is SNHLY and CDR2 is FYNNEI. The CDR3 spans 12 residues. The V end lost 6 bases, the J end lost 8 bases, and 10 bases lay between the germline ends. The CDR3 DNA follows: TGTGCCAGCAGCCCTGTGGGGGGGGAGCTGTTTTTT. It translates to CASSPVGGELFF.

This clonotype was seen many times. CDR3 residues: CSAALGVSRDEQYF. The CDR3 coding sequence is TGCAGTGCCGCCCTGGGGGTTTCAAGGGACGAGCAGTACTTC. The chain links TRBV20-1 to TRBJ2-7, with D tentatively TRBD1 or TRBD2 (5 bases each). The V end lost 6 bases, the J end lost 5 bases, and 20 bases lay between the germline ends. The CDR3 contains 14 residues. Germline CDR1 and CDR2: DFQATT and SNEGSKA (reference sequence).

The chain links TRBV5-1 to TRBJ1-2; D gene unclear. Trimming took off 0 bases at V and 11 bases at J, with 11 bases between the two ends. Per germline, CDR1 SGHRS and CDR2 YFSETQ. This CDR3 is built from 12 residues. For the CDR3, the DNA is TGCGCCAGCAGCTTGGCTGGTCGTGAATACACCTTC. This sequence encodes CASSLAGREYTF.

A note on this clonotype: Here the CDR3 omits its conserved ending phenylalanine or tryptophan, so a read error is the likely source. The limits of the CDR3 on the DNA are not certain, so only TCRdb's listed CDR3 is given. V usage is TRBV30 and J usage is TRBJ2-5; the table's D gene call, TRBD1, was not cross checked with the DNA. Germline CDR1 and CDR2: GTSNPN and SVGIG (reference sequence). 14 amino acids form the CDR3, both terminal residues included. CDR3 amino acids: CASTGDPAQETRYL.

This clonotype was counted at least ten times. This chain uses TRBV5-1 with TRBJ1-6; D is uncertain. V was clipped by 0 bases and J by 7 bases, with 8 bases between them. The CDR3 has 14 amino acids. Germline V CDR1 and CDR2: SGHRS, YFSETQ. CDR3 sequence reads: CASSLGLLNSPLHF. For the CDR3, the DNA is TGCGCCAGCAGCTTGGGTCTTCTGAATTCACCCCTCCACTTT.

This clonotype was counted ten times or more. The DNA of the CDR3 is TGTGCCAGTAAGCCCGGACCGGGACTAGCGGATTACAAAAACATTCAGTACTTC. Translating gives CASKPGPGLADYKNIQYF. This rearrangement joins TRBV19 to TRBJ2-4; 11 bases fit TRBD2. The CDR3 is made up of 18 amino acids. Germline CDR1 reads LNHDA; CDR2 reads SQIVND (reference sequence). The trim removed 7 bases at V and 3 bases at J, leaving 14 bases unmatched. Filled out from reference TRBV19 and TRBJ2-4, the complete variable domain reads DGGITQSPKYLFRKEGQNVTLSCEQNLNHDAMYWYRQDPGQGLRLIYYSQIVNDFQKGDIAEGYSVSREKKESFPLTVTSAQKNPTAFYLCASKPGPGLADYKNIQYFGAGTRLSVL.

V is TRBV20-1 and J is TRBJ1-6, with 7 bases fitting TRBD1. The CDR3 sequence is 14 residues long. With 1 base clipped from V and 6 bases from J, the junction kept 3 bases outside the gene matches. Germline CDR1 DFQATT, CDR2 SNEGSKA (reference sequence). CDR3 sequence reads: CSARGQGRNSPLHF. CDR3 DNA sequence: TGCAGTGCTAGAGGACAGGGACGTAATTCACCCCTCCACTTT.